The rows below give T cell receptor beta chains drawn from one sample of a study of patients and donors after allogeneic stem cell transplantation. MiXCR, applied by TCRdb to the RT-PCR reads, yields one record per CDR3 protein. The sample includes around 160,000 distinct CDR3 sequences, approximately 31% of them seen just once. Sequencing input: blood, either unsorted or a sorted T cell fraction (not recorded which). The receptors here all came from a human donor who was either an allogeneic HSCT recipient or a stem cell or donor lymphocyte infusion donor (not recorded which). It is not recorded whose cells these are; they may come from a transplant donor. The CDR3 runs from the conserved cysteine through the conserved F or W. D genes are given only for firm matches. Size values are once, few and many counts, or a class for expanded clones, and some rows have none.

d_gene: .
len: 14
v_gene: TRBV12-3/TRBV12-4
abundance: many
j_gene: TRBJ1-5
CDR3aa: CASSGGTDDQPQHF
CDR3nt: TGTGCCAGCAGTGGGGGGACGGATGATCAGCCCCAGCATTTT

d_gene: .
len: 15
v_gene: TRBV7-8
abundance: few
j_gene: TRBJ1-5
CDR3aa: CASSLNVGVGQPQHF
CDR3nt: TGTGCCAGCAGCTTAAACGTAGGGGTCGGTCAGCCCCAGCATTTT

d_gene: .
len: 12
v_gene: TRBV12-3/TRBV12-4
abundance: many
j_gene: TRBJ1-5
CDR3aa: CASSGGNQPQHF
CDR3nt: TGTGCCAGCAGTGGGGGCAATCAGCCCCAGCATTTT

d_gene: TRBD1
len: 18
v_gene: TRBV6-2/TRBV6-3
abundance: .
j_gene: TRBJ2-1
CDR3aa: CASSRPPWTGGNYNEQFF
CDR3nt: TGTGCCAGCAGCCGACCCCCCTGGACAGGGGGCAACTACAATGAGCAGTTCTTC

d_gene: .
len: 12
v_gene: TRBV6-6
abundance: many
j_gene: TRBJ1-3
CDR3aa: CASSYLSATIYF
CDR3nt: TGTGCCAGCAGTTACCTTTCTGCAACCATATATTTT

d_gene: .
len: 15
v_gene: TRBV4-3
abundance: .
j_gene: TRBJ1-2
CDR3aa: CASSQTGPGAYGYTF
CDR3nt: TGCGCCAGCAGCCAAACAGGGCCGGGGGCCTATGGCTACACCTTC

d_gene: .
len: 14
v_gene: TRBV7-3
abundance: many
j_gene: TRBJ2-1
CDR3aa: CASSRGSSYNEQFF
CDR3nt: TGTGCCAGCAGCCGGGGTAGCTCCTACAATGAGCAGTTCTTC

d_gene: .
len: 14
v_gene: TRBV7-9
abundance: .
j_gene: TRBJ2-5
CDR3aa: CASSLIPAWETQYF
CDR3nt: TGTGCCAGCAGCCTTATACCGGCGTGGGAGACCCAGTACTTC

d_gene: .
len: 14
v_gene: TRBV12-3/TRBV12-4
abundance: .
j_gene: TRBJ2-7
CDR3aa: CASSLTSSSYEQYF
CDR3nt: TGTGCCAGCAGTTTAACGTCGAGCTCCTACGAGCAGTACTTC

d_gene: .
len: 12
v_gene: TRBV20-1
abundance: .
j_gene: TRBJ1-2
CDR3aa: CSALRGRDGYTF
CDR3nt: TGCAGTGCTCTCCGGGGGCGGGATGGCTACACCTTC

d_gene: .
len: 16
v_gene: TRBV3-1
abundance: .
j_gene: TRBJ2-1
CDR3aa: CASSLIGGTNSNEQFF
CDR3nt: TGTGCCAGCAGCCTAATTGGCGGGACGAATTCCAATGAGCAGTTCTTC

d_gene: .
len: 12
v_gene: TRBV10-3
abundance: few
j_gene: TRBJ2-7
CDR3aa: CAISESKLPRYF
CDR3nt: TGTGCCATCAGTGAGTCCAAACTCCCACGTTACTTC

d_gene: TRBD2
len: 15
v_gene: TRBV19
abundance: .
j_gene: TRBJ2-1
CDR3aa: CASSIPSGGYNEQFF
CDR3nt: TGTGCCAGTAGTATCCCTAGCGGGGGGTACAATGAGCAGTTCTTC

d_gene: TRBD2
len: 14
v_gene: TRBV20-1
abundance: .
j_gene: TRBJ2-1
CDR3aa: CSARSGSSYNEQFF
CDR3nt: TGCAGTGCCCGTAGCGGGAGCTCCTACAATGAGCAGTTCTTC

d_gene: .
len: 16
v_gene: TRBV7-2
abundance: .
j_gene: TRBJ2-2
CDR3aa: CASIPRGSQYTGELFF
CDR3nt: TGTGCCAGCATCCCTCGAGGGAGCCAATACACCGGGGAGCTGTTTTTT

d_gene: .
len: 12
v_gene: TRBV29-1
abundance: .
j_gene: TRBJ2-7
CDR3aa: CSGETKDYEQYF
CDR3nt: TGCAGCGGGGAGACGAAGGACTACGAGCAGTACTTC